The next 27 T cell receptor beta chains were all read from a single sample in a study of glioma-infiltrating T cells. Amplification of TCR alpha and beta CDR3 regions from RNA used iRepertoire nested multiplex PCR. One entry per CDR3 protein, called by TCRdb with MiXCR from the multiplex PCR reads. The repertoire holds more than 350,000 distinct CDR3 sequences, with 41% as singletons. Sequencing was done on a sample of glioma tissue, nonneoplastic brain tissue, or PBMCs (not recorded which). The receptor set was obtained from a human donor with low-grade glioma or glioblastoma, undergoing nonglioma brain surgery, or in good health (not recorded which).

The table lists this clonotype with many counts. This rearrangement joins TRBV6-1 to TRBJ2-1; 8 bases are a match to TRBD2. In germline, CDR1 is MNHNS, CDR2 SASEGT. V trimming: 3 bases; J trimming: 4 bases; junction bases outside the gene matches: 5. The CDR3 consists of 15 residues. The CDR3 here is CASSDLSGSYNEQFF. The CDR3 nucleotides read TGTGCCAGCAGTGACTTGAGCGGGAGTTACAATGAGCAGTTCTTC.

J is TRBJ2-7 and V is TRBV25-1; 8 nucleotides agree with TRBD2. This CDR3 is built from 17 residues. Germline trimming cut 0 bases from V and 2 bases from J; bases unmatched to any gene: 9. In germline, CDR1 is MGHDK, CDR2 SYGVNS. The CDR3 DNA follows: TGTGCCAGCAGTGAATATAGTGTTAGCGGGACTACCTACGAGCAGTACTTC. Residues: CASSEYSVSGTTYEQYF.

This clonotype has a handful of counts. This chain connects TRBV5-1 to TRBJ1-2; D is perhaps TRBD1 (6 bases). V shed 1 base and J shed 7 bases, with 11 bases lying between them. Germline V lookup: CDR1 SGHRS, CDR2 YFSETQ. The CDR3 contains 13 residues. The DNA for the CDR3 is TGCGCCAGCAGCTTGCGGACAGAGGGTGGCTACACCTTC. It specifies CASSLRTEGGYTF.

The chain joins TRBV5-4 to TRBJ1-1; D remains unclear. Germline-derived CDR1 and CDR2 are SGHNT and YYREEE (reference sequence). Trimming shortened V by 0 bases and J by 7 bases, and 7 bases separated the two germline ends. CDR3 size: 12 residues. The CDR3 is CASSLDSLEAFF. Here the CDR3 DNA reads TGTGCCAGCAGCTTGGACAGTCTTGAAGCTTTCTTT. Filled out from reference TRBV5-4 and TRBJ1-1, the complete variable domain reads ETGVTQSPTHLIKTRGQQVTLRCSSQSGHNTVSWYQQALGQGPQFIFQYYREEENGRGNFPPRFSGLQFPNYSSELNVNALELDDSALYLCASSLDSLEAFFGQGTRLTVV.

The V gene is TRBV4-1, the J gene TRBJ2-7; 10 bases line up with TRBD1. Germline trimming cut 5 bases from V and 4 bases from J; bases unmatched to any gene: 8. CDR3 length: 15 residues. Germline values: CDR1 MGHRA, CDR2 YSYEKL. The CDR3: CASSASRDRGYEQYF. In nucleotides, the CDR3 is TGCGCCAGCAGCGCAAGCCGGGACAGGGGATACGAGCAGTACTTC.

The chain has TRBV28 and TRBJ2-1, with 12 bases that match TRBD2. V gave up 2 bases and J gave up 6 bases; unmatched junction bases: 2. Germline V CDR1 and CDR2: MDHEN, SYDVKM. This CDR3 is built from 15 residues. CDR3 region: CASSLLAGGTNEQFF. The DNA for the CDR3 is TGTGCCAGCAGTTTACTAGCGGGGGGGACCAATGAGCAGTTCTTC.

The V and J genes are TRBV7-8 and TRBJ2-7; possible D gene TRBD2, 6 bases. Germline lookup yields CDR1 SGHVS and CDR2 FQNEAQ. V was cut by 1 base and J by 3 bases, with 16 bases left in between. This CDR3 is built from 16 residues. CDR3 bases: TGTGCCAGCAGCTTAGTACCAGGACTAACCATCTACGAGCAGTACTTC. Residues: CASSLVPGLTIYEQYF. The entire variable domain, with the rest obtained from reference TRBV7-8 and TRBJ2-7, is as follows: GAGVSQSPRYKVAKRGQDVALRCDPISGHVSLFWYQQALGQGPEFLTYFQNEAQLDKSGLPSDRFFAERPEGSVSTLKIQRTQQEDSAVYLCASSLVPGLTIYEQYFGPGTRLTVT.

Only a few counts were recorded for this clonotype. The genes are TRBV12-3 or TRBV12-4 and TRBJ1-4; unclear D gene. The V end lost 1 base, the J end lost 7 bases, and 10 bases lay between the germline ends. The CDR3 runs 14 residues. CDR3 residues: CASSLGSVSEKLFF. For the CDR3, the DNA is TGTGCCAGCAGTTTAGGATCTGTGAGTGAAAAACTGTTTTTT.

The chain uses TRBV7-2 and TRBJ2-3, with D possibly TRBD2 on 6 matching bases. This CDR3 is built from 15 residues. V dropped 3 bases and J dropped 5 bases, with 15 bases sitting between them. In germline, CDR1 is SGHTA, CDR2 FQGNSA. DNA for the CDR3: TGTGCCAGCAGCTTTTCCCGGGAGAATGTAGATACGCAGTATTTT. This gives the protein CASSFSRENVDTQYF.

This clonotype was counted many times. The chain combines TRBV28 with TRBJ1-5; the match to TRBD1 covers 10 bases. The CDR3 sequence is 15 residues long. Trimming took 9 bases from V and 6 from J; bases not matched to a gene: 11. Germline V gives CDR1 MDHEN, CDR2 SYDVKM. CDR3 coding DNA: TGTGCCAGTTTAAAGGACAGGGGGGGGGGTCAGCCCCAGCATTTT. Residues: CASLKDRGGGQPQHF.

This clonotype has a count of ten or more. The chain recombines TRBV27 with TRBJ1-1, with 9 bases identical to TRBD1. Germline assignment: CDR1 MNHEY and CDR2 SMNVEV (reference sequence). There are 18 residues in the CDR3. The J segment lost 0 bases and the V segment lost 3 bases, leaving 11 bases of the junction unmatched. Written as DNA, the CDR3 is TGTGCCAGCAGTTTGTATACAGGGGGCGTCGGTATGAACACTGAAGCTTTCTTT. It encodes CASSLYTGGVGMNTEAFF.

With respect to this clonotype: A much larger clone differs from this one at a single base, so this may be a read error. This sequence joins TRBV6-5 and TRBJ1-2; TRBD1 matches 7 bases. Germline V gene data show CDR1 as MNHEY and CDR2 as SVGAGI. The CDR3 runs to 16 residues. The CDR3 DNA follows: TGTGCCAGCAGTGATCGTTTGGCAGGGGGAAACTGTGGCTACACCTTC. This encodes CASSDRLAGGNCGYTF.

This clonotype was counted at least ten times. V gene TRBV28 combines with J gene TRBJ1-3; D unresolved. Trimming shortened V by 3 bases and J by 0 bases, and 6 bases separated the two germline ends. The germline V gene encodes CDR1 MDHEN and CDR2 SYDVKM. The CDR3 extends over 14 amino acids. The CDR3 reads CASSFRTSGNTIYF. The CDR3 nucleotides are TGTGCCAGCAGTTTTAGAACCTCTGGAAACACCATATATTTT.

In regard to this clonotype: This clone may be a read error of a much larger clone one base away. V and J are TRBV15 and TRBJ2-1; the D gene could be TRBD1 or TRBD2 (5 bases each). Germline CDR1 and CDR2: LNHNV and YYDKDF (reference sequence). The CDR3 is 13 residues long. CDR3 sequence (DNA): TGTGTCACCAGCCAGGGAGAGCACAATGAGCAGTTCTTC. It codes for CVTSQGEHNEQFF.

The chain links TRBV6-4 to TRBJ2-3; TRBD1 is a possible D gene (5 bases). Germline CDR1 and CDR2: MRHNA and SNTAGT. The CDR3 is 17 residues long. Trimming removed 3 bases from V and 0 bases from J, with 16 bases in between. The CDR3 here is CASSEPPTDSSTDTQYF. CDR3 nucleotides: TGTGCCAGCAGTGAGCCGCCGACAGATTCGAGCACAGATACGCAGTATTTT.

The genes are TRBV6-5 and TRBJ1-3; D gene unclear. With 0 bases removed from V and 0 bases from J, the gap between germline ends came to 3 bases. Per germline, CDR1 MNHEY and CDR2 SVGAGI. CDR3 length equals 14 residues. The CDR3 coding sequence is TGTGCCAGCAGTTACTCCCGCTCTGGAAACACCATATATTTT. Its translation is CASSYSRSGNTIYF.

The chain links TRBV5-5 to TRBJ1-1; perhaps TRBD1 as D (5 bases). V was pared by 3 bases and J by 3 bases, with 18 bases between. The length of the CDR3 is 16 residues. Germline CDR1 SGHKS, CDR2 YYEKEE (reference sequence). The CDR3, as DNA: TGTGCCAGCAGCTCGCGAGGGGAGGTCGGGTACACTGAAGCTTTCTTT. Translated: CASSSRGEVGYTEAFF.

Concerning this clonotype: A junction end diverges from the germline sequence, so it may reflect a read error. V and J are TRBV20-1 and TRBJ2-1; tentative D call: TRBD2 (6 bases). The CDR3 totals 13 residues. Germline CDR1 reads DFQATT; CDR2 reads SNEGSKA (reference sequence). The CDR3 protein is CSAGGDAYNEKFF. DNA of the CDR3: TGCAGTGCTGGAGGGGACGCCTACAATGAGAAGTTCTTC.

This clonotype was counted a few times. This chain links TRBV24-1 with TRBJ1-3; D remains ambiguous. The CDR3 covers 13 residues. The V gene lost 7 bases and the J gene lost 0 bases, with 6 bases spanning the gap. CDR1 and CDR2 (germline): KGHDR, SFDVKD. The CDR3 here is CATSEPSGNTIYF. The DNA for the CDR3 is TGTGCCACCAGCGAGCCCTCTGGAAACACCATATATTTT.

This clonotype was observed many times. The chain links TRBV7-9 to TRBJ1-2; D call uncertain. The CDR3 extends over 14 amino acids. Germline CDR1 SEHNR, CDR2 FQNEAQ (reference sequence). The V end was cut by 4 bases, the J end by 8 bases, with 17 bases between. This CDR3 is CASSYDGPEGGYTF. In DNA form, the CDR3 reads TGTGCCAGCAGCTACGACGGGCCTGAAGGAGGCTACACCTTC.

About this clonotype: A much bigger clone sits one base away, suggesting this may be a read error. The rearrangement uses TRBV4-2 and TRBJ2-1, with D tentatively TRBD2 (5 bases). The V end lost 1 base, the J end lost 5 bases, and 12 bases lay between the germline ends. Germline V CDR1 and CDR2: LGHNA, YNFKEQ. The CDR3 totals 15 residues. The CDR3 protein is CASSQVLVGDNEQFF. The DNA of the CDR3 is TGTGCCAGCAGCCAAGTACTAGTGGGCGACAATGAGCAGTTCTTC.

The chain carries TRBV7-2 and TRBJ1-2, with D possibly matching TRBD1 (6 bases). Per germline, CDR1 SGHTA and CDR2 FQGNSA. V dropped 6 bases and J dropped 2 bases, with 19 bases sitting between them. The CDR3 consists of 16 residues. CDR3 sequence (DNA): TGTGCCAGCAGGCACCAAACAGGGATCGAGAACTATGGCTACACCTTC. Its protein is CASRHQTGIENYGYTF.

This clonotype was observed a handful of times. The J gene is TRBJ2-7, the V gene TRBV20-1, with a possible D match to TRBD2 (6 bases). CDR1 DFQATT and CDR2 SNEGSKA come from the germline V gene (reference sequence). This CDR3 has 14 residues. V shed 2 bases and J shed 3 bases, with 14 bases lying between them. The CDR3 nucleotides are TGCAGTGCTAGATGGGGAGTAGCGGACTACGAGCAGTACTTC. Its protein product is CSARWGVADYEQYF.

The chain has TRBV20-1 and TRBJ2-7; the D gene could be TRBD1 or TRBD2 (5 bases each). This CDR3 spans 15 amino acids. Trimming cost V 0 bases and J 2 bases, with 14 bases left between them. Germline assignment: CDR1 DFQATT and CDR2 SNEGSKA (reference sequence). The CDR3 bases are TGCAGTGCTAGAGAATCGGGACGCAAGCCCTACGAGCAGTACTTC. This encodes CSARESGRKPYEQYF.

V and J are TRBV7-2 and TRBJ2-1, with 10 nucleotides matching TRBD2. This CDR3 is built from 16 residues. J gave up 6 bases and V 5 bases, and 10 bases lay outside the gene matches. Germline CDR1 SGHTA, CDR2 FQGNSA. CDR3 residues: CASSLAGLAVFNEQFF. The CDR3 bases are TGTGCCAGCAGCCTCGCCGGACTAGCGGTCTTCAATGAGCAGTTCTTC.

As to this clonotype: A clone one base away is much larger, so this may be a read error. The chain carries TRBV28 and TRBJ2-1, with TRBD2 identical over 7 bases. With 3 bases clipped from V and 3 bases from J, the junction kept 17 bases outside the gene matches. Germline CDR1 reads MDHEN; CDR2 reads SYDVKM. This CDR3 is 19 amino acids long. Written as DNA, the CDR3 is TGTGCCAGCAGTTTTGGGTTATGGTCTAGAGGGAGGGACTACAATGAGCAGTTCTTC. As protein: CASSFGLWSRGRDYNEQFF.

Ten or more counts support this clonotype. The V gene is TRBV25-1, the J gene TRBJ2-1; D is unclear. The CDR3 runs to 15 residues. CDR1 and CDR2 (germline): MGHDK, SYGVNS. Trimming shortened V by 3 bases and J by 2 bases, and 11 bases separated the two germline ends. CDR3 loop: CASSDPTMTYNEQFF. Here the CDR3 DNA reads TGTGCCAGCAGTGATCCTACGATGACCTACAATGAGCAGTTCTTC.